The 30 T cell receptor beta chains presented below share a single source sample, sequenced in a study of T cell responses to AZD1222 COVID-19 vaccine. Clones were sequenced by immunoSEQ multiplex PCR, and TCRdb holds only the in-frame ones, with some missing. The top ten clones hold about 3.3% of a sample with approximately 100,000 clones, roughly 89% of them seen once. This material consisted of peripheral blood, taken on day 0 of AZD1222 vaccination. These receptors were collected from an adult in good health.

V is TRBV7-2 and J is TRBJ2-1; D possibly corresponds to TRBD2 (6 bases). The CDR3 runs 15 residues. Deletions cut 2 bases from V and 8 bases from J, with 16 bases between. Germline-derived CDR1 and CDR2 are SGHTA and FQGNSA. The CDR3 nucleotides are TGTGCCAGCAGCTTAACCCTCGGGGGTTACGATGAGCAGTTCTTC. Protein product: CASSLTLGGYDEQFF.

V usage is TRBV18 and J usage is TRBJ1-1; D is uncertain. The CDR3 runs to 13 residues. V was cut by 0 bases and J by 5 bases, with 7 bases left in between. Germline V gene data show CDR1 as KGHSH and CDR2 as LQKENI. The CDR3 is CASSPPTRTEAFF. The CDR3 nucleotides are TGTGCCAGCTCACCACCTACCCGGACTGAAGCTTTCTTT.

The chain links TRBV6-1 to TRBJ2-7, with 8 bases that match TRBD1. V gave up 2 bases and J gave up 4 bases; unmatched junction bases: 7. In germline, CDR1 is MNHNS, CDR2 SASEGT. The CDR3 consists of 15 residues. DNA for the CDR3: TGTGCCAGCAGTGAATGGGTTACAGGGGGTTACGAGCAGTACTTC. This gives the protein CASSEWVTGGYEQYF.

This sequence joins TRBV28 and TRBJ1-4; 8 bases line up with TRBD1. The V and J ends lost 4 bases and 5 bases, in that order; junction bases with no gene match: 6. Germline-derived CDR1 and CDR2 are MDHEN and SYDVKM. The CDR3 loop spans 15 amino acids. The CDR3 nucleotides are TGTGCCAGCAGTTCGGACAGGGAAGGAAATGAAAAACTGTTTTTT. It encodes CASSSDREGNEKLFF.

The chain recombines TRBV6-1 with TRBJ1-4; weak D call: TRBD1 (6 bases). This CDR3 comprises 16 residues. The V gene's germline CDR1 is MNHNS and CDR2 SASEGT. Trimming shortened V by 2 bases and J by 2 bases, and 12 bases separated the two germline ends. CDR3 sequence (DNA): TGTGCCAGCAGTGAAACCCTGGGGGGCACTAATGAAAAACTGTTTTTT. Translated: CASSETLGGTNEKLFF.

The chain carries TRBV9 and TRBJ1-3; 8 nucleotides align to TRBD1. Losses at the gene ends were 0 bases for V and 0 bases for J; bases not matched to a gene: 2. CDR3 size: 16 residues. Germline-derived CDR1 and CDR2 are SGDLS and YYNGEE. CDR3 nucleotides: TGTGCCAGCAGCGTAGGGACAGGGCGCTCTGGAAACACCATATATTTT. It yields the protein CASSVGTGRSGNTIYF. The complete variable domain, with remaining parts taken from reference TRBV9 and TRBJ1-3, reads DSGVTQTPKHLITATGQRVTLRCSPRSGDLSVYWYQQSLDQGLQFLIQYYNGEERAKGNILERFSAQQFPDLHSELNLSSLELGDSALYFCASSVGTGRSGNTIYFGEGSWLTVV.

This clone was seen only once. The J gene is TRBJ2-3, the V gene TRBV6-5; 10 bases align to TRBD2. The trim removed 4 bases at V and 5 bases at J, leaving 3 bases unmatched. Germline-derived CDR1 and CDR2 are MNHEY and SVGAGI. The CDR3 runs 14 residues. CDR3 region: CASSLAGGVDTQYF. CDR3 nucleotides: TGTGCCAGCAGTTTAGCGGGGGGCGTAGATACGCAGTATTTT.

J is TRBJ2-5 and V is TRBV7-2; no clear D. The V end lost 2 bases, the J end lost 5 bases, and 12 bases lay between the germline ends. Germline loops: CDR1 SGHTA, CDR2 FQGNSA. The CDR3 is 14 residues long. CDR3 protein: CASSLFGVGETQYF. CDR3 bases: TGTGCCAGCAGCTTATTTGGGGTCGGGGAGACCCAGTACTTC. The full variable domain, completed using reference TRBV7-2 and TRBJ2-5, is GAGVSQSPSNKVTEKGKDVELRCDPISGHTALYWYRQSLGQGLEFLIYFQGNSAPDKSGLPSDRFSAERTGGSVSTLTIQRTQQEDSAVYLCASSLFGVGETQYFGPGTRLLVL.

The V and J genes are TRBV5-4 and TRBJ1-4, with TRBD1 identical over 10 bases. Germline V gene data show CDR1 as SGHNT and CDR2 as YYREEE (reference sequence). Trimming cost V 4 bases and J 8 bases; bases outside gene matches: 5. This CDR3 contains 14 residues. The CDR3 DNA sequence: TGTGCCAGCAGCGAGGACAGGGGGAGAGAAAAACTGTTTTTT. Translating gives CASSEDRGREKLFF.

This chain joins TRBV10-3 and TRBJ2-3; D ambiguous. The CDR3 runs 14 residues. CDR1 is ENHRY, CDR2 SYGVKD, per germline. Deletions cut 4 bases from V and 7 bases from J, with 15 bases between. The CDR3 is CAISARSDGNTQYF. The CDR3 DNA follows: TGTGCCATCAGTGCTCGTTCCGACGGCAATACGCAGTATTTT.

V usage is TRBV15 and J usage is TRBJ2-7; possible D gene TRBD2, 5 bases. The CDR3 runs to 15 residues. Germline values: CDR1 LNHNV, CDR2 YYDKDF (reference sequence). V shed 1 base and J shed 5 bases, with 15 bases lying between them. CDR3 sequence (DNA): TGTGCCACCAGCAGAGCGGGGATCCCGGGGAACGAGCAGTACTTC. Translated, it gives CATSRAGIPGNEQYF.

This chain connects TRBV6-5 to TRBJ2-7, with no clear D. Germline CDR1 and CDR2: MNHEY and SVGAGI. The V end was cut by 1 base, the J end by 4 bases, with 11 bases between. The CDR3 is made up of 14 amino acids. The CDR3 DNA reads as TGTGCCAGCAGTTACTTGGTGGCTGCTTACGAGCAGTACTTC. Translated, it gives CASSYLVAAYEQYF.

This chain links TRBV4-1 with TRBJ1-1, with 12 bases identical to TRBD1. This CDR3 region has 16 residues. Germline CDR1 and CDR2: MGHRA and YSYEKL. V shed 4 bases and J 0 bases; nucleotides not matched to a gene: 3. This CDR3 reads CASSRGTGGMNTEAFF. CDR3 sequence (DNA): TGCGCCAGCAGCCGAGGGACAGGGGGCATGAACACTGAAGCTTTCTTT.

This clone was observed once. V gene TRBV12-3 or TRBV12-4 combines with J gene TRBJ2-1, with D tentatively TRBD1 or TRBD2 (5 bases each). The CDR3 is 12 amino acids. V was trimmed by 5 bases and J by 15 bases, leaving 17 bases between them. CDR3 in DNA: TGTGCCAGCAGTCCCAATCGGGGCTGGTGGTTCTTC. Translated: CASSPNRGWWFF.

J is TRBJ1-5 and V is TRBV21-1; TRBD1 is taken as the D call from the table, unchecked against the DNA. TRBV21-1 is a recognized pseudogene. The CDR3 length is 15 residues. CDR3 coding DNA: TGTGCCAGCCCCCCATTGGGACAGGTAAATCAGCCCCAGCATTTT. It is translated as CASPPLGQVNQPQHF.

The V call is TRBV7-2, the J call TRBJ2-2; 8 nucleotides align to TRBD2. The CDR3 totals 16 residues. After removal of 0 bases from V and 4 bases from J, the junction contained 4 bases not matched to a gene. CDR1 SGHTA and CDR2 FQGNSA come from the germline V gene. This CDR3 is CASSLAGGGSTGELFF. The CDR3, as DNA: TGTGCCAGCAGCTTAGCAGGCGGGGGGTCCACCGGGGAGCTGTTTTTT. The entire variable domain, with the rest obtained from reference TRBV7-2 and TRBJ2-2, is as follows: GAGVSQSPSNKVTEKGKDVELRCDPISGHTALYWYRQSLGQGLEFLIYFQGNSAPDKSGLPSDRFSAERTGGSVSTLTIQRTQQEDSAVYLCASSLAGGGSTGELFFGEGSRLTVL.

The rearrangement uses TRBV2 and TRBJ2-7, with D possibly being TRBD1 (7 bases). The CDR3 has 15 amino acids. The V and J ends lost 4 bases and 4 bases respectively, with 17 bases between them. Germline V gene data show CDR1 as SNHLY and CDR2 as FYNNEI. Written as DNA, the CDR3 is TGTGCCAGCAGTGGGGAGGACAGGTTGAGGTACGAGCAGTACTTC. Its translation: CASSGEDRLRYEQYF.

J is TRBJ2-3 and V is TRBV7-3; TRBD1 might be the D (5 bases). V was clipped by 1 base and J by 0 bases, with 5 bases between them. Germline V gives CDR1 SGHTA, CDR2 FQGTGA. CDR3 size: 14 residues. The CDR3 DNA is TGTGCCAGCAGCTTAAGACAGAGCACAGATACGCAGTATTTT. It translates to CASSLRQSTDTQYF.

This rearrangement joins TRBV27 to TRBJ2-7, with D tentatively TRBD2 (5 bases). Trimming removed 5 bases from V and 2 bases from J, with 10 bases in between. The germline V gene encodes CDR1 MNHEY and CDR2 SMNVEV (reference sequence). This CDR3 has 13 residues. The CDR3 protein is CASSTGIAYEQYF. DNA for the CDR3: TGTGCCAGCAGTACCGGGATCGCCTACGAGCAGTACTTC.

The CDR3 nucleotides read TGTGCCAGCAGTGAAACCGTGGGGCCCCAGCATTTT. Its protein is CASSETVGPQHF. The chain is built from TRBV2 and TRBJ1-5; no clear D gene. Germline CDR1 SNHLY, CDR2 FYNNEI. The CDR3 has 12 amino acids. The V end was cut by 2 bases, the J end by 9 bases, with 8 bases between. Filled out from reference TRBV2 and TRBJ1-5, the complete variable domain reads EPEVTQTPSHQVTQMGQEVILRCVPISNHLYFYWYRQILGQKVEFLVSFYNNEISEKSEIFDDQFSVERPDGSNFTLKIRSTKLEDSAMYFCASSETVGPQHFGDGTRLSIL.

The V call is TRBV7-2, the J call TRBJ2-1; D perhaps matches TRBD1 (6 bases). The V gene's germline CDR1 is SGHTA and CDR2 FQGNSA. Trimming shortened V by 5 bases and J by 2 bases, and 13 bases separated the two germline ends. The CDR3 runs 15 residues. The CDR3 bases are TGTGCCAGCAGCAAACCAGGGGTCGCCTACAATGAGCAGTTCTTC. Protein product: CASSKPGVAYNEQFF.

The genes are TRBV3-1 (or the pseudogene TRBV3-2) and TRBJ2-2; D ambiguous. Trimming took off 0 bases at V and 0 bases at J, with 26 bases between the two ends. There are 22 residues in the CDR3. Germline V gene lookup returns CDR1 LGHDT and CDR2 YNNKEL (reference sequence). The CDR3 coding sequence is TGTGCCAGCAGCCAAGACCTGCGGTACCAAGTGGGTACTCACCCGAACACCGGGGAGCTGTTTTTT. Translated, it gives CASSQDLRYQVGTHPNTGELFF.

The chain recombines TRBV7-9 with TRBJ2-1; the D is unclear. CDR1 and CDR2 (germline): SEHNR, FQNEAQ (reference sequence). There are 16 residues in the CDR3. The V and J ends lost 7 bases and 0 bases respectively, with 16 bases between them. DNA of the CDR3: TGTGCCAGCAACTCAAATGGGGTCGGCTCCTACAATGAGCAGTTCTTC. Its protein is CASNSNGVGSYNEQFF. Full variable domain (remainder filled in from reference TRBV7-9 and TRBJ2-1): DTGVSQNPRHKITKRGQNVTFRCDPISEHNRLYWYRQTLGQGPEFLTYFQNEAQLEKSRLLSDRFSAERPKGSFSTLEIQRTEQGDSAMYLCASNSNGVGSYNEQFFGPGTRLTVL.

The chain links TRBV6-1 to TRBJ2-3; D might be TRBD2 (6 bases). The ends were cut back, 7 bases at V and 5 bases at J, with 19 bases in the middle. The V gene's germline CDR1 is MNHNS and CDR2 SASEGT. The CDR3 sequence is 15 residues long. CDR3 coding DNA: TGTGCCAGCATTGATGGGCGGGGAGTAGTAGATACGCAGTATTTT. This sequence encodes CASIDGRGVVDTQYF.

The chain combines TRBV19 with TRBJ2-7, with 14 bases aligning to TRBD2. The junction had 4 bases not matched to a gene; V was cut back by 5 bases and J by 1 base. The CDR3 contains 16 residues. CDR1 and CDR2 from the germline V gene are LNHDA and SQIVND (reference sequence). CDR3 sequence: CASSPRTSGGSYEQYF. The CDR3 coding sequence is TGTGCCAGTAGTCCCAGGACTAGCGGGGGGTCCTACGAGCAGTACTTC.

The CDR3 loop is CASSLSATGELFF. CDR3 sequence (DNA): TGTGCCAGCAGTTTATCGGCCACCGGGGAGCTGTTTTTT. The chain employs TRBV28 and TRBJ2-2; D gene uncertain. V was trimmed by 1 base and J by 4 bases, leaving 4 bases between them. CDR1 MDHEN and CDR2 SYDVKM come from the germline V gene. The CDR3 runs 13 residues. Complete variable domain (other parts from reference TRBV28 and TRBJ2-2): DVKVTQSSRYLVKRTGEKVFLECVQDMDHENMFWYRQDPGLGLRLIYFSYDVKMKEKGDIPEGYSVSREKKERFSLILESASTNQTSMYLCASSLSATGELFFGEGSRLTVL.

The chain combines TRBV27 with TRBJ2-5; D uncertain. V lost 6 bases and J lost 1, with 12 bases in between. This CDR3 comprises 14 residues. The germline gives CDR1 MNHEY, CDR2 SMNVEV (reference sequence). The CDR3 here is CASRPHNLQETQYF. The CDR3 DNA sequence: TGTGCCAGCAGGCCACACAATCTCCAAGAGACCCAGTACTTC.

The V call is TRBV4-3, the J call TRBJ2-1; no firm D call. Trimming removed 0 bases at V and 0 bases at J, with 12 bases between. This CDR3 is 17 amino acids long. Per the germline V gene, CDR1 is LGHNA and CDR2 is YSLEER. CDR3 in amino acids: CASSQDMAASSYNEQFF. In nucleotides, the CDR3 is TGCGCCAGCAGCCAAGATATGGCGGCGAGCTCCTACAATGAGCAGTTCTTC.

This chain connects TRBV5-4 to TRBJ1-3, with 8 bases lining up with TRBD1. The CDR3 extends over 15 amino acids. Per the germline V gene, CDR1 is SGHNT and CDR2 is YYREEE (reference sequence). Germline trimming cut 4 bases from V and 11 bases from J; bases unmatched to any gene: 14. This chain's CDR3 is CASSPDRGSTRAIYF. The CDR3 DNA sequence: TGTGCCAGCAGCCCCGACAGGGGAAGCACAAGGGCCATATATTTT.

The CDR3 DNA reads TGTGCCAGCAGCTTAGTTTACGTGGGTGAGCAGTTCTTC. Residues: CASSLVYVGEQFF. This rearrangement joins TRBV7-9 to TRBJ2-1; no definite D call. V was pared by 1 base and J by 9 bases, with 10 bases between. Germline values: CDR1 SEHNR, CDR2 FQNEAQ (reference sequence). The CDR3 extends over 13 amino acids.